These 32 T cell receptor beta chains came from one sample sequenced in a study of response to subunit inactivated influenza vaccine. TCRdb reprocessed the RT-PCR reads with MiXCR, giving one entry per CDR3 protein. The sample consists of hundreds of thousands of distinct CDR3 sequences, less than 10% of them appearing once. The material was PBMCs from blood, obtained less than 25 months after vaccination. The receptors were sampled from a man in his fifties or sixties who received an inactivated influenza vaccine.

This clonotype appeared a few times. The V and J genes are TRBV4-3 and TRBJ2-1; weak D call: TRBD1 (6 bases). The CDR3 runs 13 residues. V dropped 4 bases and J dropped 7 bases, with 11 bases sitting between them. The V gene's germline CDR1 is LGHNA and CDR2 YSLEER. The CDR3 is CASSPQGWNEQFF. CDR3 DNA: TGCGCCAGCAGCCCCCAGGGGTGGAATGAGCAGTTCTTC.

This clonotype was seen a handful of times. The V call is TRBV20-1, the J call TRBJ1-6; TRBD1 agrees at 8 bases. Trimming removed 1 base from V and 7 bases from J; junction bases left unmatched: 9. The V gene's germline CDR1 is DFQATT and CDR2 SNEGSKA (reference sequence). The CDR3 totals 16 residues. CDR3 loop: CSARVNQGAKNSPLHF. For the CDR3, the DNA is TGCAGTGCTAGAGTAAATCAGGGGGCGAAGAATTCACCCCTCCACTTT.

The chain couples TRBV7-2 to TRBJ2-7; D remains ambiguous. Trimming removed 1 base at V and 7 bases at J, with 11 bases between. The CDR3 length is 13 residues. The germline V gene encodes CDR1 SGHTA and CDR2 FQGNSA. This CDR3 is CASSLVAIREQYF. The CDR3 bases are TGTGCCAGCAGCTTAGTGGCGATACGGGAGCAGTACTTC.

The J gene is TRBJ2-5, the V gene TRBV5-1; D is tentatively TRBD1 or TRBD2 (6 bases each). Germline V gene lookup returns CDR1 SGHRS and CDR2 YFSETQ. This CDR3 is 16 amino acids long. V was shortened by 0 bases and J by 1 base, with 13 bases between the two germline ends. This CDR3 reads CASSLALGGGQETQYF. CDR3 nucleotide sequence: TGCGCCAGCAGCTTGGCCTTAGGAGGGGGCCAAGAGACCCAGTACTTC.

The CDR3 here is CASSMGQTNTEAFF. CDR3 DNA: TGTGCCAGTAGTATGGGACAGACAAACACTGAAGCTTTCTTT. This chain uses TRBV19 with TRBJ1-1; 7 bases match TRBD1. CDR1 LNHDA and CDR2 SQIVND come from the germline V gene (reference sequence). This CDR3 is built from 14 residues. V shed 3 bases, J shed 2 bases, and the junction held 3 bases outside the gene matches.

This clonotype was counted at least ten times. The chain joins TRBV6-5 to TRBJ2-4; D unclear. Germline CDR1 is MNHEY and CDR2 is SVGAGI. With 0 bases removed from V and 0 bases from J, the gap between germline ends came to 9 bases. This CDR3 is built from 16 residues. The CDR3 reads CASSYSAGLAKNIQYF. CDR3 nucleotide sequence: TGTGCCAGCAGTTACTCGGCAGGATTAGCCAAAAACATTCAGTACTTC.

The chain uses TRBV15 and TRBJ2-5, with D perhaps TRBD2 (5 bases). The germline V gene encodes CDR1 LNHNV and CDR2 YYDKDF (reference sequence). This CDR3 is built from 15 residues. Trimming removed 0 bases from V and 5 bases from J, with 13 bases in between. CDR3 sequence (DNA): TGTGCCACCAGCAGAGATCTGAGGGATGAGGAGACCCAGTACTTC. This translates into CATSRDLRDEETQYF.

This clonotype has more than one count but fewer than ten. This sequence joins TRBV29-1 and TRBJ2-5; D uncertain. The germline CDR1 and CDR2 sequences are SQVTM and ANQGSEA. V was pared by 7 bases and J by 4 bases, with 13 bases between. The CDR3 is 12 residues long. The CDR3: CSAQETVETQYF. In DNA form, the CDR3 reads TGCAGCGCACAAGAAACGGTAGAGACCCAGTACTTC.

The chain recombines TRBV16 with TRBJ2-3, with 7 positions matching TRBD2. CDR1 and CDR2 (germline): KGHSY, FQNENV. The ends lost 1 base at V and 3 bases at J; junction bases unmatched: 7. CDR3 length: 16 amino acids. CDR3 sequence: CASSQYRAGLTDTQYF. The CDR3 DNA reads as TGTGCCAGCAGCCAATATCGAGCGGGATTGACAGATACGCAGTATTTT.

This CDR3 is CASSKSGLAAYEQYF. CDR3 DNA: TGTGCCAGCAGTAAATCGGGACTAGCGGCATACGAGCAGTACTTC. The chain is built from TRBV6-1 and TRBJ2-7; 11 bases are a match to TRBD2. This CDR3 comprises 15 residues. The trim removed 5 bases at V and 4 bases at J, leaving 7 bases unmatched. Germline CDR1 reads MNHNS; CDR2 reads SASEGT.

This clonotype was seen many times. V and J are TRBV20-1 and TRBJ1-2, with 9 positions matching TRBD1. V gave up 1 base and J gave up 4 bases; unmatched junction bases: 4. There are 14 residues in the CDR3. Germline-derived CDR1 and CDR2 are DFQATT and SNEGSKA (reference sequence). The CDR3 is CSARVGDRAYGYTF. DNA for the CDR3: TGCAGTGCTAGAGTCGGGGACAGGGCCTATGGCTACACCTTC.

This clonotype was recorded a few times. The rearrangement joins TRBV7-2 to TRBJ2-1, with a possible D match to TRBD1 (6 bases). There are 13 residues in the CDR3. The germline V gene encodes CDR1 SGHTA and CDR2 FQGNSA. V lost 5 bases and J 7 bases, leaving 12 bases between the germline ends. The CDR3 nucleotides read TGTGCCAGCAGCCCCATTCAGGGGAATGAGCAGTTCTTC. It encodes CASSPIQGNEQFF.

The rearrangement uses TRBV6-1 and TRBJ1-6; D is uncertain. CDR3 size: 18 residues. V dropped 0 bases and J dropped 6 bases, with 18 bases sitting between them. Germline V lookup: CDR1 MNHNS, CDR2 SASEGT. The CDR3 sequence: CASSEAQEGWFGNSPLHF. CDR3 sequence (DNA): TGTGCCAGCAGTGAAGCGCAGGAAGGGTGGTTTGGTAATTCACCCCTCCACTTT.

This clonotype has a handful of counts. The chain recombines TRBV5-1 with TRBJ2-3; no clear D gene. The germline V and J ends were trimmed by 6 bases and 2 bases, with 13 bases remaining between them. The length of the CDR3 is 14 residues. Per germline, CDR1 SGHRS and CDR2 YFSETQ. This chain's CDR3 is CASTTGSPTDTQYF. The CDR3, as DNA: TGCGCCAGCACTACCGGGTCTCCCACAGATACGCAGTATTTT.

This chain uses TRBV20-1 with TRBJ2-7, with D hard to call. This CDR3 spans 14 amino acids. With 6 bases removed from V and 1 base from J, the gap between germline ends came to 16 bases. CDR1 is DFQATT and CDR2 is SNEGSKA in the germline V gene (reference sequence). CDR3 region: CSAELLGLSYEQYF. CDR3 in DNA: TGCAGTGCCGAACTACTTGGGCTATCCTACGAGCAGTACTTC.

At least ten counts were recorded for this clonotype. The CDR3 DNA reads as TGTGCCAGCAGTTACCAAACGACGGGGGGTAGAACTGAAGCTTTCTTT. Amino acid sequence: CASSYQTTGGRTEAFF. The gene calls are TRBV6-5 and TRBJ1-1; weak D call: TRBD1 (5 bases). Germline V gives CDR1 MNHEY, CDR2 SVGAGI. V was cut by 2 bases and J by 5 bases, with 18 bases left in between. The CDR3 length is 16 residues.

The chain combines TRBV12-3 or TRBV12-4 with TRBJ2-7; D possibly corresponds to TRBD1 (6 bases). Trimming removed 11 bases from V and 0 bases from J, with 29 bases in between. The CDR3 has 18 residues. The CDR3 nucleotides are TGTGCCTTCAGCAAGGACAGCGGAGCGGCTAGAAACTCCTACGAGCAGTACTTC. Encoded protein: CAFSKDSGAARNSYEQYF.

The J gene is TRBJ2-2, the V gene TRBV27; 13 bases are shared with TRBD2. CDR1 is MNHEY and CDR2 is SMNVEV in the germline V gene (reference sequence). V shed 2 bases, J shed 7 bases, and the junction held 4 bases outside the gene matches. CDR3 size: 16 residues. This CDR3 is CASSLRGLAGNGELFF. CDR3 coding DNA: TGTGCCAGCAGTTTACGGGGACTAGCGGGAAACGGGGAGCTGTTTTTT.

Of note for this clonotype: This CDR3 is missing its conserved last phenylalanine or tryptophan, likely due to a read error. The chain combines TRBV5-1 with TRBJ1-6; a weak D match, TRBD1 (5 bases). This CDR3 region has 15 residues. From germline, CDR1 is SGHRS and CDR2 YFSETQ. V lost 0 bases to trimming and J lost 7 bases, with 11 bases between them. CDR3 DNA: TGCGCCAGCAGCTTGGGTACAGGACTCAATTCACCCCTCCACTCT. Protein: CASSLGTGLNSPLHS.

This clonotype was seen more than once but under ten times. This chain uses TRBV30 with TRBJ2-2; 14 nucleotides match TRBD2. The CDR3 contains 15 residues. V lost 5 bases to trimming and J lost 2 bases; unmatched junction nucleotides: 1. The V gene's germline CDR1 is GTSNPN and CDR2 SVGIG (reference sequence). The CDR3 DNA is TGTGCCTGGGGACTAGCGGGGGGAAACACCGGGGAGCTGTTTTTT. Translating gives CAWGLAGGNTGELFF.

This chain links TRBV5-1 with TRBJ2-3, with D perhaps matching TRBD2 (6 bases). The ends were cut back, 3 bases at V and 2 bases at J, with 13 bases in the middle. The CDR3 consists of 15 residues. Germline V CDR1 and CDR2: SGHRS, YFSETQ. For the CDR3, the DNA is TGCGCCAGCAGCTCGGGAGACACATACACAGATACGCAGTATTTT. It codes for CASSSGDTYTDTQYF. Full variable domain (remainder filled in from reference TRBV5-1 and TRBJ2-3): KAGVTQTPRYLIKTRGQQVTLSCSPISGHRSVSWYQQTPGQGLQFLFEYFSETQRNKGNFPGRFSGRQFSNSRSEMNVSTLELGDSALYLCASSSGDTYTDTQYFGPGTRLTVL.

This clonotype was counted a few times. V gene TRBV3-1 combines with J gene TRBJ2-1, with 8 bases matching TRBD2. With V trimmed by 2 bases and J by 5 bases, 11 bases remained unmatched. The germline V gene encodes CDR1 LGHDT and CDR2 YNNKEL (reference sequence). The CDR3 is 17 amino acids. The chain's CDR3 is CASSQMLSGGHNNEQFF. The DNA for the CDR3 is TGTGCCAGCAGCCAAATGCTCAGCGGGGGACATAACAATGAGCAGTTCTTC.

The chain has TRBV7-8 and TRBJ2-2; D not certain. Germline V CDR1 and CDR2: SGHVS, FQNEAQ. The CDR3 is 14 amino acids. V was trimmed by 2 bases and J by 7 bases, leaving 11 bases between them. CDR3 protein: CASSLIVRSGELFF. Written as DNA, the CDR3 is TGTGCCAGCAGCTTAATAGTCCGGAGCGGGGAGCTGTTTTTT.

For the CDR3, the DNA is TGTGCCAGCAGCCATCGGGGACCAGGGGACAATTCACCCCTCCACTTT. It yields the protein CASSHRGPGDNSPLHF. This rearrangement joins TRBV3-1 to TRBJ1-6; TRBD1 is a possible D gene (6 bases). CDR3 length: 16 amino acids. With 3 bases removed from V and 7 bases from J, the gap between germline ends came to 16 bases. Germline CDR1 reads LGHDT; CDR2 reads YNNKEL (reference sequence).

This clonotype was picked up a small number of times. The rearrangement uses TRBV10-3 and TRBJ2-5; a weak D match, TRBD2 (5 bases). V was pared by 6 bases and J by 2 bases, with 10 bases between. CDR1 and CDR2 (germline): ENHRY, SYGVKD. The CDR3 extends over 13 amino acids. CDR3 sequence: CAISGVLQETQYF. CDR3 coding DNA: TGTGCCATCAGCGGGGTTTTACAAGAGACCCAGTACTTC.

This clonotype was detected only a few times. The J gene is TRBJ2-7, the V gene TRBV2; D perhaps matches TRBD2 (5 bases). The CDR3 has 12 residues. Germline lookup yields CDR1 SNHLY and CDR2 FYNNEI. Deletions cut 5 bases from V and 6 bases from J, with 11 bases between. CDR3 DNA: TGTGCCAGCAGTAGAGGGATAGGCGAGCAGTACTTC. This codes for CASSRGIGEQYF.

Only a few counts were recorded for this clonotype. The chain joins TRBV19 to TRBJ1-4; D might be TRBD1 (5 bases). CDR3 length: 18 residues. V gave up 5 bases and J gave up 5 bases, with 24 bases separating them. Germline loops: CDR1 LNHDA, CDR2 SQIVND (reference sequence). CDR3 amino acids: CASSPSRWSRDSNEKLFF. For the CDR3, the DNA is TGTGCCAGTAGTCCCTCGAGATGGAGCCGGGACTCCAATGAAAAACTGTTTTTT.

The chain carries TRBV12-3 or TRBV12-4 and TRBJ2-7; TRBD1 matches 11 bases. The junction had 7 bases not matched to a gene; V was cut back by 3 bases and J by 6 bases. The CDR3 has 15 amino acids. The CDR3 nucleotides are TGTGCCAGCAGTTTCTCCGGGACAGGGGGTTCCGAGCAGTACTTC. Protein product: CASSFSGTGGSEQYF.

This clonotype has at least ten counts. The rearrangement links TRBV6-1 to TRBJ1-5; weak D call: TRBD1 (6 bases). Germline values: CDR1 MNHNS, CDR2 SASEGT. The CDR3 length is 13 residues. Deletions cut 8 bases from V and 11 bases from J, with 19 bases between. Here the CDR3 DNA reads TGTGCCAGCCAAAGAGGGGGATCGGGGACCCAGCATTTT. Translating it yields CASQRGGSGTQHF.

This clonotype was seen more than once but under ten times. The CDR3 is CASSPQGGRGYGYTF. CDR3 DNA sequence: TGTGCCAGCAGTCCACAGGGCGGTCGGGGTTATGGCTACACCTTC. V gene TRBV25-1 combines with J gene TRBJ1-2; perhaps TRBD1 as D (6 bases). From germline, CDR1 is MGHDK and CDR2 SYGVNS. The CDR3 has 15 residues. Between the trimmed V and J ends, which lost 5 bases and 5 bases, there was a span of 18 bases.

At least ten counts were recorded for this clonotype. This chain uses TRBV20-1 with TRBJ2-5; TRBD1 matches at 10 bases. This CDR3 has 14 amino acids. Losses at the gene ends were 3 bases for V and 4 bases for J; bases not matched to a gene: 5. Germline CDR1 is DFQATT and CDR2 is SNEGSKA (reference sequence). CDR3 coding DNA: TGCAGTGCTAGTACCGGGACAGGGGTAGAGACCCAGTACTTC. This gives the protein CSASTGTGVETQYF.

This clonotype has more than one count but fewer than ten. The chain couples TRBV7-6 to TRBJ1-3; 9 nucleotides match TRBD1. Germline V CDR1 and CDR2: SGHVS, FNYEAQ. The V segment lost 5 bases and the J segment 1 base; nucleotides outside the gene matches: 12. CDR3 length: 18 residues. DNA for the CDR3: TGTGCCAGCAGCCTGGGGACAGGGAGGTTGGAATCTGGAAACACCATATATTTT. This sequence encodes CASSLGTGRLESGNTIYF.